This T cell receptor (beta chain) is from a study of ipilimumab plus nivolumab after autologous stem cell transplantation. The repertoire was sequenced with immunoSEQ multiplex PCR; TCRdb's copy has only in-frame clones and lacks some. Here the sample spans approximately 10,000 clones, almost 70% being singletons. CDR1 is SGHNT and CDR2 is YENEEA in the germline V gene. CDR3 size: 15 residues. V shed 4 bases and J 4 bases; nucleotides not matched to a gene: 3. The source material was PBMCs, sampled in a trial of ipilimumab plus nivolumab as post-transplant consolidation. This TCR derives from a male donor with diffuse large B-cell lymphoma. This chain uses TRBV11-3 with TRBJ2-1, with TRBD2 matching 11 bases. The chain's CDR3 is CASSSLAGGYNEQFF. In DNA form, the CDR3 reads TGTGCCAGCAGCTCGCTAGCGGGGGGATACAATGAGCAGTTCTTC.